The present T cell receptor beta chain was sequenced within a study of breast tumors, draining lymph nodes, adjacent tissues. TCRdb fed the multiplex PCR reads into MiXCR, producing one record per CDR3 protein. Of about 89,000 distinct CDR3 sequences in the sample, roughly 28% are singletons; the top ten hold roughly 8.1%. V lost 5 bases, J lost 3 bases, and 10 bases lay in between. This CDR3 is 13 amino acids long. From germline, CDR1 is LGHNA and CDR2 YNFKEQ. Axillary draining lymph nodes of breast cancer patients supplied the node samples. Findings and caveats of the study: Data fit most tumor T cells coming from lymph node, expanding in tumor. The lymph node origin of tumor T cells was framed as consistent with a hypothesis, not demonstrated. Tumor and nontumor repertoires were significantly more similar in luminal-like than in basal-like breast cancer. Tumor TCR diversity was below lymph nodes but above nontumor tissue.

For this clonotype: As yet, its antigen is unknown.

This clonotype was obtained from a female donor with breast cancer. Some clones in this sample may be carry-over from other donors' samples. Specimen: axillary lymph node tissue. The chain joins TRBV4-2 to TRBJ1-1; D not certain. CDR3 DNA sequence: TGTGCCAGCAGCGCCGACTTGGACACTGAAGCTTTCTTT. Translation: CASSADLDTEAFF.